These 11 T cell receptor beta chains came from one sample sequenced in a study of blood T cell repertoires in COVID-19 (dated by TCRdb to about 2020). The library came from the immunoSEQ multiplex PCR assay. The clones in this table, taken by TCRdb from immuneACCESS, are in-frame only. Not every clone is retained; where verified, under half of the shortfall comes from an unresolved V gene, and the cause of the rest is unknown. This sample gives some 200,000 clones in total; more than 75% of them show up just once. The ten largest clones represent around 6.5% of the sample. Specimen: peripheral blood. Receptors were obtained from an elderly man with acute or convalescent COVID-19.

The CDR3 loop is CASSTDIQSSYNEQFF. Written as DNA, the CDR3 is TGTGCCAGCAGCACAGATATCCAAAGCTCCTACAATGAGCAGTTCTTC. This chain joins TRBV7-9 and TRBJ2-1; D gene unclear. The V end lost 5 bases, the J end lost 0 bases, and 14 bases lay between the germline ends. CDR1 and CDR2 from the germline V gene are SEHNR and FQNEAQ (reference sequence). This CDR3 has 16 residues.

Here the CDR3 DNA reads TGTGCCAGCAGACCACCAAGAGTTCTGAACACTGAAGCTTTCTTT. It codes for CASRPPRVLNTEAFF. The gene calls are TRBV6-6 and TRBJ1-1; D is unresolved. V was cut by 6 bases and J by 0 bases, with 14 bases left in between. CDR1 is MNHNY and CDR2 is SVGAGI in the germline V gene (reference sequence). The CDR3 runs 15 residues.

This clone was recorded once. This rearrangement joins TRBV18 to TRBJ2-7, with 7 bases identical to TRBD1. The CDR3 totals 14 residues. CDR1 and CDR2 from the germline V gene are KGHSH and LQKENI. With 2 bases clipped from V and 6 bases from J, the junction kept 7 bases outside the gene matches. The CDR3 loop reads CASSPKGAKGEQYF. In DNA form, the CDR3 reads TGTGCCAGCTCACCAAAGGGGGCGAAGGGCGAGCAGTACTTC.

This chain connects TRBV5-6 to TRBJ2-1; D is perhaps TRBD2 (5 bases). Trimming pared 3 bases from V and 8 bases from J, leaving 18 bases between. CDR1 is SGHDT, CDR2 YYEEEE, per germline. The CDR3 is 15 amino acids. DNA for the CDR3: TGTGCCAGCAGCTCCCTAGCTGGACCTAGGGATGAGCAGTTCTTC. Protein product: CASSSLAGPRDEQFF.

The CDR3 spells CASRIQGAKTQYF. Written as DNA, the CDR3 is TGTGCCAGCAGAATACAGGGGGCGAAGACCCAGTACTTC. The chain has TRBV6-5 and TRBJ2-5; 9 nucleotides align to TRBD1. The CDR3 consists of 13 residues. V shed 6 bases, J shed 6 bases, and the junction held 5 bases outside the gene matches. Looked up from germline, CDR1 is MNHEY and CDR2 is SVGAGI.

The V call is TRBV11-2, the J call TRBJ2-2, with a weak D call TRBD1 (6 bases). Germline CDR1 is SGHAT and CDR2 is FQNNGV. Deletions cut 5 bases from V and 6 bases from J, with 10 bases between. This CDR3 comprises 13 residues. CDR3 DNA: TGTGCCAGCAGCCCGGGGACATCCGGGGAGCTGTTTTTT. This sequence encodes CASSPGTSGELFF.

The CDR3 DNA follows: TGTGCCAGTAGTATGGACAGGGGGCGTGATACGCAGTATTTT. Amino acid sequence: CASSMDRGRDTQYF. This sequence joins TRBV19 and TRBJ2-3, with 11 bases matching TRBD1. The CDR3 has 14 amino acids. CDR1 and CDR2 (germline): LNHDA, SQIVND (reference sequence). V was pared by 3 bases and J by 6 bases, with 2 bases of the junction left unmatched.

This clone has more than one count but fewer than ten. The rearrangement joins TRBV30 to TRBJ2-5; possible D gene TRBD2, 7 bases. CDR3 length: 11 residues. V was cut by 3 bases and J by 9 bases, with 11 bases left in between. Germline V gene lookup returns CDR1 GTSNPN and CDR2 SVGIG (reference sequence). The CDR3 DNA reads as TGTGCCTGGAGAGGAGGGGGGGCCCAGTACTTC. Its protein product is CAWRGGGAQYF. Complete variable domain (other parts from reference TRBV30 and TRBJ2-5): SQTIHQWPATLVQPVGSPLSLECTVEGTSNPNLYWYRQAAGRGLQLLFYSVGIGQISSEVPQNLSASRPQDRQFILSSKKLLLSDSGFYLCAWRGGGAQYFGPGTRLLVL.

The chain couples TRBV24-1 to TRBJ2-3, with 8 nucleotides matching TRBD1. V shed 6 bases and J 2 bases; nucleotides not matched to a gene: 6. Germline-derived CDR1 and CDR2 are KGHDR and SFDVKD. The CDR3 spans 15 residues. The CDR3 reads CATSRDRGPTDTQYF. The CDR3, as DNA: TGTGCCACCAGTCGAGACAGGGGACCCACAGATACGCAGTATTTT.

The chain employs TRBV28 and TRBJ1-5; 9 bases are a match to TRBD1. Trimming at V came to 4 bases and at J to 0 bases, leaving 4 bases not matched to a gene. This CDR3 contains 16 residues. Germline V CDR1 and CDR2: MDHEN, SYDVKM. For the CDR3, the DNA is TGTGCCAGCAGTTCGGGGACAGGGTATAGCAATCAGCCCCAGCATTTT. Its protein product is CASSSGTGYSNQPQHF.

The CDR3 region is CASRPVSGRAYTGELFF. The CDR3 nucleotides read TGTGCCAGCAGGCCCGTGAGCGGGAGGGCCTACACCGGGGAGCTGTTTTTT. The chain carries TRBV11-2 and TRBJ2-2, with 10 bases fitting TRBD2. The CDR3 is made up of 17 amino acids. Germline lookup yields CDR1 SGHAT and CDR2 FQNNGV. V shed 6 bases and J 3 bases; nucleotides not matched to a gene: 10.